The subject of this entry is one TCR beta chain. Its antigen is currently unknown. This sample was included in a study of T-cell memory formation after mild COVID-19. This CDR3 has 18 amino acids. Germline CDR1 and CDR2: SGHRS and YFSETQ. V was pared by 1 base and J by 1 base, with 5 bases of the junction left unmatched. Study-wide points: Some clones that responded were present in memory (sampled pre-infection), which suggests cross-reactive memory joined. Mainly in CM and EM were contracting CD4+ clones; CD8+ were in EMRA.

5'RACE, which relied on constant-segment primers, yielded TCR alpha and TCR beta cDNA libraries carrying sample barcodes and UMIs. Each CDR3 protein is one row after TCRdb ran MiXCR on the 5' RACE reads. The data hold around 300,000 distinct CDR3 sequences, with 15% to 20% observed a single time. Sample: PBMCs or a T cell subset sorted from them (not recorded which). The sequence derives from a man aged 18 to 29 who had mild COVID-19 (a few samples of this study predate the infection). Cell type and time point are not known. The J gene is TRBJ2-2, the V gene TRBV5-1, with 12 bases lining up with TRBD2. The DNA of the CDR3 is TGCGCCAGCAGCTTGCAAGGACTAGCGGGGTTGAACACCGGGGAGCTGTTTTTT. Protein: CASSLQGLAGLNTGELFF.